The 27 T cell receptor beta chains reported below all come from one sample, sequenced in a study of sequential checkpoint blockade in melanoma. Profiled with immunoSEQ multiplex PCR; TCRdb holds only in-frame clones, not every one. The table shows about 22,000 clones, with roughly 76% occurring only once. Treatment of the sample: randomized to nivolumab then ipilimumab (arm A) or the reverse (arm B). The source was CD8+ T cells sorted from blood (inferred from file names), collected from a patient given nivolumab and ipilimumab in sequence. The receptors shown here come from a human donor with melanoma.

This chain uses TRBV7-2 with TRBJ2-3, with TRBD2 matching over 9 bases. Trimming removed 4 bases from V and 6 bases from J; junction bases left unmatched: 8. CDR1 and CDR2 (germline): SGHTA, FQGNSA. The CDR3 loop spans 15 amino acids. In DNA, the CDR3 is TGTGCCAGCAGCTCCCTTCTAGCGGGATGGGATACGCAGTATTTT. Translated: CASSSLLAGWDTQYF.

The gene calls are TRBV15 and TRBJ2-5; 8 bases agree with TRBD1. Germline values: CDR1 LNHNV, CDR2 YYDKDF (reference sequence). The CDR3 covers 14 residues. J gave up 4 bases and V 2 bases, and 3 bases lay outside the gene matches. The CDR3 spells CATSRTTGGETQYF. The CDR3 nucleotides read TGTGCCACCAGCAGAACCACAGGGGGAGAGACCCAGTACTTC.

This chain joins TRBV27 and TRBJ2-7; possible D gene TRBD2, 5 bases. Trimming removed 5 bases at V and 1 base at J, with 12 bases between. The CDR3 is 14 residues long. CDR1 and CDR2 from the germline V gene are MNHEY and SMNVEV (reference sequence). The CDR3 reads CASSTGGESYEQYF. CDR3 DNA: TGTGCCAGCAGTACCGGAGGCGAATCCTACGAGCAGTACTTC.

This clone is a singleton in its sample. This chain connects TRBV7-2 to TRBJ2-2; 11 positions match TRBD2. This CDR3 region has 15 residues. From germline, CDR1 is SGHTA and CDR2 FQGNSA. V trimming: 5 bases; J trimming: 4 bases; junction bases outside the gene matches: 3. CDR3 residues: CASSPSGRFTGELFF. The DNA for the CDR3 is TGTGCCAGCAGCCCTAGCGGGAGGTTCACCGGGGAGCTGTTTTTT.

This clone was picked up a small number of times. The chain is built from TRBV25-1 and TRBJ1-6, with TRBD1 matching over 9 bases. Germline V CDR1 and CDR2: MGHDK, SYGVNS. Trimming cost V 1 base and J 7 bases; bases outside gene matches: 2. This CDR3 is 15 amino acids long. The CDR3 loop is CASSESGTGNSPLHF. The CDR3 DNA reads TGTGCCAGCAGTGAATCCGGGACAGGGAATTCACCCCTCCACTTT.

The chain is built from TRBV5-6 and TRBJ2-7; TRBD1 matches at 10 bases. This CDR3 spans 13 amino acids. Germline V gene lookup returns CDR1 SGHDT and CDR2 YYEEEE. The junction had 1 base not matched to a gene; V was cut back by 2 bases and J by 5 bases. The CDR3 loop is CASSFGTGDEQYF. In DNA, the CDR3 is TGTGCCAGCAGCTTTGGGACAGGGGACGAGCAGTACTTC. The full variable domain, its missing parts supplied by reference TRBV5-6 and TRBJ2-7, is DAGVTQSPTHLIKTRGQQVTLRCSPKSGHDTVSWYQQALGQGPQFIFQYYEEEERQRGNFPDRFSGHQFPNYSSELNVNALLLGDSALYLCASSFGTGDEQYFGPGTRLTVT.

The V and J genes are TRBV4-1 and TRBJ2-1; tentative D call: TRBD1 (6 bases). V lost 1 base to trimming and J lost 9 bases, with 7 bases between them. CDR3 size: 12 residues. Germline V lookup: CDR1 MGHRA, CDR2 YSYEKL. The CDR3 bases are TGCGCCAGCAGCCAAGGAGGGGGTGAGCAGTTCTTC. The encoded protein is CASSQGGGEQFF.

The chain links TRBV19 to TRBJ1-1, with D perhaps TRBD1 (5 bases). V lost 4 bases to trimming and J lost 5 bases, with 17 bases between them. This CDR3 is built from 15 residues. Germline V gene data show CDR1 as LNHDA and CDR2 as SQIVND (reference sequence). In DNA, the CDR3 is TGTGCCAGTAGTAACCGGGACGGAGGGATAACTGAAGCTTTCTTT. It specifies CASSNRDGGITEAFF. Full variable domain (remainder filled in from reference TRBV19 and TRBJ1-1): DGGITQSPKYLFRKEGQNVTLSCEQNLNHDAMYWYRQDPGQGLRLIYYSQIVNDFQKGDIAEGYSVSREKKESFPLTVTSAQKNPTAFYLCASSNRDGGITEAFFGQGTRLTVV.

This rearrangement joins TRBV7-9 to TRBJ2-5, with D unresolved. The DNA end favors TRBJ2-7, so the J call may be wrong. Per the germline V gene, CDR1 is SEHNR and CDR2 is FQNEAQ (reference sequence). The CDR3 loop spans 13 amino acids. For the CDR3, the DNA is TGTGCCAGCAGCTTTGGGGACTCCTACGAGCAGTACTTC. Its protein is CASSFGDSYEQYF.

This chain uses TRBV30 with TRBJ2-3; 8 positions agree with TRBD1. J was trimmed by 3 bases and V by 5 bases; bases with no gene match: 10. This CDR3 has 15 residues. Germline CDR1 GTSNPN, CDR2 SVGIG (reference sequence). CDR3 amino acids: CAWEGQGVGTDTQYF. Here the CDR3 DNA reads TGTGCCTGGGAAGGACAGGGAGTAGGAACAGATACGCAGTATTTT.

CDR3 region: CASSLWTSGVEQYF. DNA of the CDR3: TGTGCCAGCAGTTTATGGACCAGCGGGGTTGAGCAGTACTTC. The chain has TRBV27 and TRBJ2-7; TRBD2 matches at 7 bases. V dropped 1 base and J dropped 7; count of bases not matched to a gene: 7. This CDR3 contains 14 residues. The germline V gene has CDR1 MNHEY and CDR2 SMNVEV (reference sequence).

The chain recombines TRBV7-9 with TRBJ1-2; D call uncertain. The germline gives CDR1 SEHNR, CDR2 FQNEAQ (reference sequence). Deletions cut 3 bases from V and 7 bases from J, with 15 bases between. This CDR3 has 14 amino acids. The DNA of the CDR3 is TGTGCCAGCAGCTTGCTCAGGCTATTGGGTGGCTACACCTTC. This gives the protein CASSLLRLLGGYTF.

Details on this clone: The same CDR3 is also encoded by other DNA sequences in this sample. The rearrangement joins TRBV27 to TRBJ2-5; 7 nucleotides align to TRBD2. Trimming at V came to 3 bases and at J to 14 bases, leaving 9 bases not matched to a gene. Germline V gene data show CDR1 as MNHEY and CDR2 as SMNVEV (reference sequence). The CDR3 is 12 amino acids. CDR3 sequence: CASSFIGGSPYF. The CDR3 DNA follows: TGTGCCAGCAGTTTTATTGGCGGGAGTCCATACTTC.

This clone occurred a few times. The DNA for the CDR3 is TGTGCCAGCAGCCGTGGGGCTCAGGGGAATAACGAGCAGTACTTC. It is translated as CASSRGAQGNNEQYF. The rearrangement joins TRBV5-6 to TRBJ2-7; weak D call: TRBD1 (6 bases). Germline CDR1 is SGHDT and CDR2 is YYEEEE. V lost 4 bases and J lost 5, with 19 bases in between. The CDR3 runs 15 residues. Drawing the rest from reference TRBV5-6 and TRBJ2-7, the complete variable domain is DAGVTQSPTHLIKTRGQQVTLRCSPKSGHDTVSWYQQALGQGPQFIFQYYEEEERQRGNFPDRFSGHQFPNYSSELNVNALLLGDSALYLCASSRGAQGNNEQYFGPGTRLTVT.

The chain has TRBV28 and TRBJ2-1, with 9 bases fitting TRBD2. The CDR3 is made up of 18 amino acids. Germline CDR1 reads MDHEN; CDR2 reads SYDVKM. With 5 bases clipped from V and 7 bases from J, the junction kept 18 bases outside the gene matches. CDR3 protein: CASSTFGPVRGGGNEQFF. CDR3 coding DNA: TGTGCCAGCAGTACGTTCGGGCCGGTGCGGGGGGGCGGGAATGAGCAGTTCTTC.

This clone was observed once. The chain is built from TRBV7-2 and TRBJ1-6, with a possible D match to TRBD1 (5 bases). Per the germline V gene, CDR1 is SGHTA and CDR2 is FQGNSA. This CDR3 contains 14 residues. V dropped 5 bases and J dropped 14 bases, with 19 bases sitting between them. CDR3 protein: CASSLAGAAPSLHF. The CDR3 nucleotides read TGTGCCAGCAGCCTGGCTGGGGCAGCCCCTTCCCTCCACTTT.

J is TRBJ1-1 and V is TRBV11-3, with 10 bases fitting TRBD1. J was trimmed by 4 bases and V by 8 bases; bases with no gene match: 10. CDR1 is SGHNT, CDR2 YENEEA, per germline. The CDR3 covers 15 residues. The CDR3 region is CASAKGQGLVTEAFF. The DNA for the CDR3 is TGTGCCAGCGCCAAGGGACAGGGGCTTGTCACTGAAGCTTTCTTT.

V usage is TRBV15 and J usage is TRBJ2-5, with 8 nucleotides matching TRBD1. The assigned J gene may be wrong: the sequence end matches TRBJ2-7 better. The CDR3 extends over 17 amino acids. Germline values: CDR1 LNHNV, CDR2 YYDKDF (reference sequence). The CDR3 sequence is CATSVILPGTGVDEQYF. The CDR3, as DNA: TGTGCCACCAGCGTAATCCTACCCGGGACAGGAGTAGACGAGCAGTACTTC.

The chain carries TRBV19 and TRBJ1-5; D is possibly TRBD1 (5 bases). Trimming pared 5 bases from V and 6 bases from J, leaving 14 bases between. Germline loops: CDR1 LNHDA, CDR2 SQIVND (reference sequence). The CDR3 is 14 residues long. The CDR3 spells CASSPWGGTQPQHF. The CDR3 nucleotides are TGTGCCAGTAGTCCTTGGGGGGGGACTCAGCCCCAGCATTTT.

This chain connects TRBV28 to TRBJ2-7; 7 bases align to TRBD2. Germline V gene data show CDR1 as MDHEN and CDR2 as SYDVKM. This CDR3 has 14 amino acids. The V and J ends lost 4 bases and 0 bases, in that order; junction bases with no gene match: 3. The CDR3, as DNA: TGTGCCAGCAGTTATACTAGCGACTCCTACGAGCAGTACTTC. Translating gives CASSYTSDSYEQYF.

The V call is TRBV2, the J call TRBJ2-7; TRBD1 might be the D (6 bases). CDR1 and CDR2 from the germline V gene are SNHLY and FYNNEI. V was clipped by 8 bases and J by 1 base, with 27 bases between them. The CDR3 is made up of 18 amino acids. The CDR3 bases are TGTGCCAGCCTGTACAGGGTTCCTACGAGCATCGGTTCCTACGAGCAGTACTTC. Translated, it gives CASLYRVPTSIGSYEQYF.

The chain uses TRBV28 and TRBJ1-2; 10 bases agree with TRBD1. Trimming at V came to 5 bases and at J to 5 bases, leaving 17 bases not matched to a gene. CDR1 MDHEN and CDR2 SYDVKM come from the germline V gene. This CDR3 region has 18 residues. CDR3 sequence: CASSGAGQGKGNWYGYTF. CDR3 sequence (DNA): TGTGCCAGCAGTGGCGCGGGACAGGGGAAGGGAAACTGGTATGGCTACACCTTC.

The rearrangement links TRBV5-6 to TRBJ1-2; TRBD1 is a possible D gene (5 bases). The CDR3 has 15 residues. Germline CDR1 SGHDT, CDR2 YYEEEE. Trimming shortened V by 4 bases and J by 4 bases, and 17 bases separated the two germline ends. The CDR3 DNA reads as TGTGCCAGCAGCGGCCCGGGGGGGTTCGGCTATGGCTACACCTTC. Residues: CASSGPGGFGYGYTF.

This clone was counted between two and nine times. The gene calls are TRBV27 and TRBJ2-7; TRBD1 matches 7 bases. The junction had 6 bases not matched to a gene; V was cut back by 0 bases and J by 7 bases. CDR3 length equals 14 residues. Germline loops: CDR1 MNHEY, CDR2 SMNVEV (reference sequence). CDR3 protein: CASSLSQGVREQYF. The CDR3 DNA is TGTGCCAGCAGTTTATCCCAGGGGGTAAGGGAGCAGTACTTC.

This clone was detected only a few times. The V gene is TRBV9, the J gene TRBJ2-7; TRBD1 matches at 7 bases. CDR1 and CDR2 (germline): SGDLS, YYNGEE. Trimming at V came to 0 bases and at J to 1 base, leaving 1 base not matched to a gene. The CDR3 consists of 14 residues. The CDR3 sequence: CASSVGDSSYEQYF. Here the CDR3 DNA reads TGTGCCAGCAGCGTAGGGGACAGTTCCTACGAGCAGTACTTC.

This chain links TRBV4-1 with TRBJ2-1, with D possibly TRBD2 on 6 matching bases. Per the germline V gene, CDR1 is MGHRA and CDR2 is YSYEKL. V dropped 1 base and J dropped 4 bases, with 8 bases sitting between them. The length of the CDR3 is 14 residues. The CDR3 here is CASSQARGYNEQFF. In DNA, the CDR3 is TGCGCCAGCAGCCAAGCCCGGGGGTACAATGAGCAGTTCTTC.

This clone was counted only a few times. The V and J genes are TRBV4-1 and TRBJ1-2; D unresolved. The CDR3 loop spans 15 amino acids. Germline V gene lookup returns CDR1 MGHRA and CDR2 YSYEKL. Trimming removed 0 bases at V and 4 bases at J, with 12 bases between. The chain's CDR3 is CASSQDLEGLYGYTF. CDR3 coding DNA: TGCGCCAGCAGCCAAGATTTGGAGGGCCTCTATGGCTACACCTTC.